Sequencing of this T cell receptor (beta chain) was carried out in a study of blood T cells in healthy people across ages (dated by TCRdb to the mid-2010s). Describing the broader study: In model experiments, template switching captured roughly one uniquely barcoded TCR beta cDNA molecule for every two T cells. Using deep sequencing normalized with unique cDNA molecular identifiers, the study measured how TCR beta repertoire diversity changes with age. Four age groups were formed from the donors: young (average about 15 years), middle-aged (just under 40), aged (about 62) and long-lived (around 80). To avoid experimental bias, donors of different ages were distributed randomly across sequencing lanes. The study analyzed two additional independent replicas of 1 million unique cDNA reads from the same blood draw for two donors, one aged 18 to 29 and one aged 80 or older.

Systemically healthy Caucasian individuals from Russia, roughly 40 in total and aged roughly 6 to 100 years, were included as donors. Each donor gave ten milliliters of peripheral blood, collected into EDTA-treated Vacutainer tubes. Ficoll-Paque density-gradient centrifugation was used to isolate PBMCs, with at least 7 million per sample. Total RNA, at least 6 micrograms per sample, was extracted from PBMCs with Trizol reagent. For every donor, an aliquot of PBMCs went through flow cytometry to measure the percentages of naive CD45RAhigh/CD27high T cells. Study-wide conclusions, independent of this receptor: Compared with the aged group, more naive CD4+ T cells, fewer expanded clones and increased TCR diversity were shown by the long-lived group, suggesting age selection. The percentage of naive T cells measured by flow cytometry correlated strongly with observed TCR beta diversity. Observed TCR beta diversity per million T cells fell roughly linearly with age, and a significant reduction was already apparent by age around 36. Donor CMV infection status was unknown, potentially confounding age-related changes in expanded clonotypes. Bulk unsorted PBMC profiling prevented conclusive comparison of naive and antigen-experienced compartments. Estimates of total diversity from one million sequenced T cells were regarded as lower bounds and underestimates.

The library was generated by 5' RACE. TCRdb lists the instrument as Illumina HiSeq 2500. A second PCR of about 6 to 12 cycles was run with a J-beta primer mix and a sample-barcoded 5' primer. A template-switch 5' adaptor carrying 12 random nucleotides introduced a unique molecular identifier onto each TCR beta cDNA molecule. Each sample yielded at least 2.5 million CDR3-containing paired-end reads. The Mint cDNA synthesis kit, primed by a TRBC-specific oligonucleotide, was used to synthesize first-strand cDNA from all RNA. Following uracil-DNA glycosylase treatment, all cDNA underwent a first 18-cycle PCR with the universal primers M1SS and BC2_uni_R. As for the original processing: Normalization of each sample was performed by random selection of 1 million high-quality reads, each carrying a distinct molecular identifier. Reads with shared molecular identifiers were discarded instead of being binned into consensus sequences. MiTCR, run with a Q25 quality threshold and the strictest error-elimination algorithm, handled CDR3 identification, clonotype clustering and error correction. A nonparametric unseen species model with Euler transformation was used to estimate a lower bound on total TCR beta diversity. TCRdb's own reprocessing of the public reads used fastp at Q25 and MiXCR and kept productive beta chains. Rows are unified per CDR3 protein, each entry keeping the most common DNA and genes. What appears here as the V and J calls and clone size reflects TCRdb's work, not the paper's. Here the sample has roughly 1,500,000 distinct CDR3 sequences; about 32% occur a single time. The ten largest make up 10% to 12% of the sample.

Notes on this clonotype: It lacks a known antigen. No base quality information exists; no much larger clone differs at one position.

The germline V gene gives CDR1 as LGHNA and CDR2 as YNFKEQ. V is pared back by 0 bases and J by 6 bases, with 10 bases lying between the germline termini. Including the terminal cysteine and phenylalanine, the CDR3 comprises 14 residues. CDR3 DNA only is kept here, 42 bases in frame from base 1. The sequencing sample was made of blood. The origin of this receptor is a woman younger than 45 in good health. The chain uses TRBV4-2 and TRBJ2-3, with the identity of the D gene unclear. CDR3 reads: CASSQEGDGDTQYF. The nucleotide sequence reads as follows: TGTGCCAGCAGCCAAGAAGGCGATGGGGATACGCAGTATTTT.